This passage covers 22 T cell receptor beta chains from one sample sequenced in a study of cytomegalovirus exposure and HLA in healthy donors. Amplification used 60 Vbeta primers and 13 Jbeta primers. Some clones are missing from TCRdb's copy, which holds only in-frame ones; the method was immunoSEQ multiplex PCR. The sample consists of under 65,000 clones, around three quarters of them appearing once. What was sequenced was PBMCs. These receptors came from a man aged 25 to 40 in good health and CMV-seropositive.

This clone has only a few counts. The CDR3 protein is CASSLDRGRGQPQHF. CDR3 sequence (DNA): TGTGCCAGCAGCCTGGACAGGGGGCGAGGTCAGCCCCAGCATTTT. The chain uses TRBV7-9 and TRBJ1-5; 11 nucleotides align to TRBD1. Unmatched junction bases numbered 6, after V lost 5 bases and J lost 6 bases. Germline V gene sequence: CDR1 SEHNR, CDR2 FQNEAQ (reference sequence). This CDR3 contains 15 residues.

V and J are TRBV5-1 and TRBJ2-5, with D uncertain. V lost 0 bases to trimming and J lost 5 bases, with 14 bases between them. From germline, CDR1 is SGHRS and CDR2 YFSETQ. This CDR3 contains 15 residues. CDR3 nucleotide sequence: TGCGCCAGCAGCTTGGTTATCGCGCGTGAGGAGACCCAGTACTTC. This translates into CASSLVIAREETQYF.

The J gene is TRBJ1-1, the V gene TRBV5-4; D gene uncertain. Germline CDR1 and CDR2: SGHNT and YYREEE (reference sequence). This CDR3 has 14 amino acids. V dropped 1 base and J dropped 2 bases, with 9 bases sitting between them. Here the CDR3 DNA reads TGTGCCAGCAGCTTGTGGACTACCAACACTGAAGCTTTCTTT. Its translation: CASSLWTTNTEAFF.

The rearrangement links TRBV28 to TRBJ2-7, with 9 bases identical to TRBD2. The germline V gene has CDR1 MDHEN and CDR2 SYDVKM. V shed 3 bases and J 6 bases; nucleotides not matched to a gene: 12. The CDR3 has 16 residues. CDR3 nucleotides: TGTGCCAGCAGTTTTGTCGCCGGCGGGGGGGCCCTCGAGCAGTACTTC. The encoded protein is CASSFVAGGGALEQYF.

The chain combines TRBV19 with TRBJ1-4, with TRBD1 identical over 9 bases. The CDR3 runs 15 residues. With V trimmed by 5 bases and J by 8 bases, 9 bases remained unmatched. Per the germline V gene, CDR1 is LNHDA and CDR2 is SQIVND (reference sequence). The CDR3 spells CASSPAGTGNEKLFF. In nucleotides, the CDR3 is TGTGCCAGTAGTCCCGCCGGGACAGGGAACGAAAAACTGTTTTTT.

This clone appeared a few times. The J gene is TRBJ1-1, the V gene TRBV6-6; D is ambiguous. CDR3 length equals 14 residues. The germline V and J ends were trimmed by 1 base and 0 bases, with 6 bases remaining between them. The germline V gene has CDR1 MNHNY and CDR2 SVGAGI (reference sequence). The chain's CDR3 is CASSYYAVNTEAFF. The CDR3 nucleotides read TGTGCCAGCAGTTACTATGCAGTGAACACTGAAGCTTTCTTT.

The chain uses TRBV2 and TRBJ2-3; 8 bases match TRBD2. This CDR3 contains 12 residues. The germline gives CDR1 SNHLY, CDR2 FYNNEI. The J segment lost 8 bases and the V segment lost 7 bases, leaving 5 bases of the junction unmatched. CDR3 sequence (DNA): TGTGCCAGCACGGGGGGGTTGGCTACGCAGTATTTT. Translation: CASTGGLATQYF.

This chain joins TRBV9 and TRBJ2-3, with 9 bases aligning to TRBD2. The trim removed 4 bases at V and 2 bases at J, leaving 5 bases unmatched. This CDR3 region has 15 residues. The germline V gene encodes CDR1 SGDLS and CDR2 YYNGEE. For the CDR3, the DNA is TGTGCCAGCAGCCTTAGCGGGGGCCTCACAGATACGCAGTATTTT. Protein product: CASSLSGGLTDTQYF.

This clone has only a few counts. This chain joins TRBV9 and TRBJ2-7, with TRBD1 matching 9 bases. V dropped 7 bases and J dropped 5; count of bases not matched to a gene: 13. The CDR3 runs to 15 residues. Germline assignment: CDR1 SGDLS and CDR2 YYNGEE. The CDR3 nucleotides are TGTGCCAGCTCCCCGTCCGGGACAGGGTCCCACGAGCAGTACTTC. Its protein is CASSPSGTGSHEQYF.

The CDR3 reads CASSPQTGVPLEQYF. The CDR3 DNA follows: TGTGCCAGCAGCCCTCAGACAGGGGTCCCTCTCGAGCAGTACTTC. The chain couples TRBV7-9 to TRBJ2-7; 8 bases line up with TRBD1. Germline assignment: CDR1 SEHNR and CDR2 FQNEAQ (reference sequence). CDR3 size: 15 residues. Trimming took 5 bases from V and 6 from J; bases not matched to a gene: 12.

The gene calls are TRBV10-3 and TRBJ2-2; unclear D gene. V was pared by 7 bases and J by 4 bases, with 4 bases between. Germline V lookup: CDR1 ENHRY, CDR2 SYGVKD. The CDR3 consists of 11 residues. The CDR3 nucleotides read TGTGCCATCACCCTCACCGGGGAGCTGTTTTTT. Translating it yields CAITLTGELFF.

The chain has TRBV19 and TRBJ1-2; D is uncertain. CDR1 and CDR2 (germline): LNHDA, SQIVND (reference sequence). The V gene lost 1 base and the J gene lost 5 bases, with 8 bases spanning the gap. The CDR3 loop spans 13 amino acids. The CDR3 nucleotides read TGTGCCAGTAGTATAGTGGAGGAGTATGGCTACACCTTC. Translating it yields CASSIVEEYGYTF.

The V call is TRBV30, the J call TRBJ1-5, with D perhaps matching TRBD1 (5 bases). Germline-derived CDR1 and CDR2 are GTSNPN and SVGIG (reference sequence). The V end was cut by 3 bases, the J end by 0 bases, with 18 bases between. This CDR3 contains 17 residues. CDR3 region: CAWSAGRDLYSNQPQHF. The DNA for the CDR3 is TGTGCCTGGAGCGCTGGCAGGGATTTATATAGCAATCAGCCCCAGCATTTT.

The gene calls are TRBV2 and TRBJ1-5, with TRBD1 as a possible D gene (5 bases). Between the trimmed V and J ends, which lost 1 base and 7 bases, there was a span of 11 bases. Germline V lookup: CDR1 SNHLY, CDR2 FYNNEI. The CDR3 contains 14 residues. CDR3 loop: CASSEVRAEQPQHF. For the CDR3, the DNA is TGTGCCAGCAGTGAAGTCAGGGCAGAACAGCCCCAGCATTTT.

The CDR3 region is CASSLDRGLNGYTF. CDR3 in DNA: TGTGCCAGCAGCTTGGACAGGGGGCTTAATGGCTACACCTTC. The chain uses TRBV5-8 and TRBJ1-2; 9 nucleotides align to TRBD1. CDR1 is SGHTS, CDR2 YDEGEE, per germline. The CDR3 loop spans 14 amino acids. V dropped 0 bases and J dropped 6; count of bases not matched to a gene: 3.

The chain links TRBV11-2 to TRBJ2-2; D is unresolved. CDR1 is SGHAT and CDR2 is FQNNGV in the germline V gene. The CDR3 totals 11 residues. V lost 4 bases, J lost 8 bases, and 5 bases lay in between. The CDR3 sequence: CASSSLGELFF. The CDR3 DNA follows: TGTGCCAGCAGCTCATTGGGGGAGCTGTTTTTT.

The chain combines TRBV9 with TRBJ1-6; D call uncertain. The V gene lost 1 base and the J gene lost 0 bases, with 11 bases spanning the gap. This CDR3 contains 17 residues. CDR1 and CDR2 from the germline V gene are SGDLS and YYNGEE. The chain's CDR3 is CASSVTRESSYNSPLHF. In DNA form, the CDR3 reads TGTGCCAGCAGCGTAACTCGGGAGAGCTCCTATAATTCACCCCTCCACTTT.

The chain recombines TRBV9 with TRBJ1-1, with 7 bases that match TRBD1. This CDR3 region has 15 residues. CDR1 SGDLS and CDR2 YYNGEE come from the germline V gene. Trimming cost V 3 bases and J 7 bases; bases outside gene matches: 12. CDR3 in DNA: TGTGCCAGCAGCGCGAATCCCGGGACAGAGGGTGAAGCTTTCTTT. Protein sequence: CASSANPGTEGEAFF.

This clone is a singleton in its sample. V usage is TRBV30 and J usage is TRBJ2-3; D is perhaps TRBD1 (5 bases). CDR1 is GTSNPN, CDR2 SVGIG, per germline (reference sequence). The CDR3 spans 13 residues. Trimming left V 7 bases short and J 0 bases short, with 11 bases between. The CDR3 region is CASRQTSTDTQYF. DNA for the CDR3: TGTGCCTCCCGACAGACTAGCACAGATACGCAGTATTTT.

This chain connects TRBV5-6 to TRBJ2-7; 10 nucleotides match TRBD1. CDR3 size: 12 residues. Germline CDR1 and CDR2: SGHDT and YYEEEE. J was trimmed by 6 bases and V by 9 bases; bases with no gene match: 6. The DNA of the CDR3 is TGTGCCACCGGACGGGACAGGGGCGAGCAGTACTTC. Amino acid sequence: CATGRDRGEQYF.

The V call is TRBV19, the J call TRBJ1-3; no firm D call. This CDR3 spans 16 amino acids. The V end lost 4 bases, the J end lost 0 bases, and 13 bases lay between the germline ends. Germline V CDR1 and CDR2: LNHDA, SQIVND (reference sequence). The CDR3 sequence: CASSNGVGGSGNTIYF. For the CDR3, the DNA is TGTGCCAGTAGTAACGGAGTCGGAGGCTCTGGAAACACCATATATTTT. The variable domain in full, with the rest retrieved from reference TRBV19 and TRBJ1-3, is DGGITQSPKYLFRKEGQNVTLSCEQNLNHDAMYWYRQDPGQGLRLIYYSQIVNDFQKGDIAEGYSVSREKKESFPLTVTSAQKNPTAFYLCASSNGVGGSGNTIYFGEGSWLTVV.

The chain links TRBV9 to TRBJ2-3, with 8 positions matching TRBD2. V was pared by 1 base and J by 6 bases, with 10 bases of the junction left unmatched. CDR1 is SGDLS, CDR2 YYNGEE, per germline. The CDR3 is 16 amino acids. CDR3 bases: TGTGCCAGCAGCGTAATCCAGCGGGGGCGGCCGGATACGCAGTATTTT. Its translation is CASSVIQRGRPDTQYF.